This T cell receptor (beta chain) was profiled in a study of blood T cell repertoires in COVID-19. Study processing details: Reference gene primers were amplified, and this amplification served to estimate nucleated cell counts. Assay used: immunoSEQ multiplex PCR; TCRdb lists only in-frame clones, some missing. Clonal size and the V and J genes are those of that table, whereas D and trimming came from the DNA. Of 120,000 to 150,000 clones detected, roughly 85% appear once; the ten largest clones hold about 2.5%. Material for sequencing was peripheral blood. The source is a human donor with acute or convalescent COVID-19. The donor label of this sample is uncertain.

CDR3 nucleotide sequence: TGTGCCAGCTCACCACCGGGAGGGAGCTCCTATAATTCACCCCTCCACTTT. Translated, it gives CASSPPGGSSYNSPLHF. The chain carries TRBV18 and TRBJ1-6, with D hard to call. V lost 0 bases and J lost 0, with 9 bases in between. Germline V gene data show CDR1 as KGHSH and CDR2 as LQKENI. The CDR3 contains 17 residues.